Presented here are 10 T cell receptor beta chains from one specimen sequenced in a study of tissue T cells after allogeneic stem cell transplantation. The repertoire was sequenced with immunoSEQ multiplex PCR; TCRdb's copy has only in-frame clones and lacks some. The sample includes thousands of clones, approximately 58% of them seen just once. The source material was tissue from the jejunum, sampled at autopsy. These receptors were taken from a male donor older than 55 with lung cancer.

Remarks on this clone: Within the sample, other DNA sequences also encode this same CDR3. The rearrangement links TRBV7-9 to TRBJ2-5; TRBD2 agrees at 8 bases. The trim removed 5 bases at V and 5 bases at J, leaving 7 bases unmatched. Germline assignment: CDR1 SEHNR and CDR2 FQNEAQ (reference sequence). CDR3 length: 14 residues. The CDR3 sequence is CASSPPGGRETQYF. In DNA, the CDR3 is TGTGCCAGCAGCCCTCCGGGGGGGCGGGAGACCCAGTACTTC. The complete variable domain, with remaining parts taken from reference TRBV7-9 and TRBJ2-5, reads DTGVSQNPRHKITKRGQNVTFRCDPISEHNRLYWYRQTLGQGPEFLTYFQNEAQLEKSRLLSDRFSAERPKGSFSTLEIQRTEQGDSAMYLCASSPPGGRETQYFGPGTRLLVL.

V usage is TRBV11-2 and J usage is TRBJ1-1; D remains unclear. V was pared by 5 bases and J by 5 bases, with 12 bases between. The V gene's germline CDR1 is SGHAT and CDR2 FQNNGV. CDR3 length: 13 residues. DNA of the CDR3: TGTGCCAGCAGCCGGCGGGCAAATACTGAAGCTTTCTTT. It specifies CASSRRANTEAFF.

The rearrangement joins TRBV20-1 to TRBJ1-1; unclear D gene. The germline V and J ends were trimmed by 3 bases and 1 base, with 3 bases remaining between them. CDR1 is DFQATT and CDR2 is SNEGSKA in the germline V gene (reference sequence). There are 11 residues in the CDR3. Written as DNA, the CDR3 is TGCAGTGCTAGTCGGAACACTGAAGCTTTCTTT. Protein sequence: CSASRNTEAFF.

The chain employs TRBV5-1 and TRBJ2-5, with D uncertain. The germline CDR1 and CDR2 sequences are SGHRS and YFSETQ. There are 15 residues in the CDR3. Trimming left V 0 bases short and J 5 bases short, with 14 bases between. The CDR3 is CASSLALQVGETQYF. The CDR3 region has the DNA TGCGCCAGCAGCTTGGCCCTCCAGGTGGGGGAGACCCAGTACTTC. The full variable domain, rest sourced from reference TRBV5-1 and TRBJ2-5, is KAGVTQTPRYLIKTRGQQVTLSCSPISGHRSVSWYQQTPGQGLQFLFEYFSETQRNKGNFPGRFSGRQFSNSRSEMNVSTLELGDSALYLCASSLALQVGETQYFGPGTRLLVL.

The rearrangement joins TRBV6-5 to TRBJ1-1; TRBD1 might be the D (6 bases). In germline, CDR1 is MNHEY, CDR2 SVGAGI. V dropped 6 bases and J dropped 9 bases, with 20 bases sitting between them. The CDR3 has 14 amino acids. The CDR3 DNA is TGTGCCAGCAGACCACAGGGTTTCGGGAGCCAAGCTTTCTTT. The encoded protein is CASRPQGFGSQAFF.

V is TRBV10-3 and J is TRBJ2-6; tentative D call: TRBD1 (5 bases). V was cut by 6 bases and J by 2 bases, with 11 bases left in between. Per germline, CDR1 ENHRY and CDR2 SYGVKD. The CDR3 runs 15 residues. CDR3 residues: CAIRGTGAGANVLTF. Here the CDR3 DNA reads TGTGCCATCAGGGGAACAGGTGCTGGGGCCAACGTCCTGACTTTC.

V and J are TRBV7-8 and TRBJ1-1; D might be TRBD1 (5 bases). The CDR3 is made up of 15 amino acids. Trimming removed 0 bases from V and 0 bases from J, with 8 bases in between. Germline V gene sequence: CDR1 SGHVS, CDR2 FQNEAQ. CDR3 in DNA: TGTGCCAGCAGCTTAGCAGGGACCATGAACACTGAAGCTTTCTTT. Its protein is CASSLAGTMNTEAFF.

The genes are TRBV28 and TRBJ1-2; D ambiguous. This CDR3 contains 15 residues. Germline V gene sequence: CDR1 MDHEN, CDR2 SYDVKM. V was cut by 4 bases and J by 4 bases, with 16 bases left in between. DNA for the CDR3: TGTGCCAGCAGTTGGGGTCACAATCCAAGCTATGGCTACACCTTC. It specifies CASSWGHNPSYGYTF.

This clone was seen only once. The chain joins TRBV28 to TRBJ2-3; 8 bases align to TRBD2. The V gene's germline CDR1 is MDHEN and CDR2 SYDVKM. CDR3 length: 12 residues. CDR3 DNA: TGTGCTACGGGAGGGCGCACAGATACGCAGTATTTT. Translated, it gives CATGGRTDTQYF.

The rearrangement links TRBV18 to TRBJ2-2; D unclear. Trimming stripped 3 bases from V and 4 bases from J, with 12 bases between. Germline V gives CDR1 KGHSH, CDR2 LQKENI. This CDR3 contains 15 residues. The CDR3 region is CASSPGSVGTGELFF. DNA of the CDR3: TGTGCCAGCTCACCGGGCTCGGTGGGCACCGGGGAGCTGTTTTTT.